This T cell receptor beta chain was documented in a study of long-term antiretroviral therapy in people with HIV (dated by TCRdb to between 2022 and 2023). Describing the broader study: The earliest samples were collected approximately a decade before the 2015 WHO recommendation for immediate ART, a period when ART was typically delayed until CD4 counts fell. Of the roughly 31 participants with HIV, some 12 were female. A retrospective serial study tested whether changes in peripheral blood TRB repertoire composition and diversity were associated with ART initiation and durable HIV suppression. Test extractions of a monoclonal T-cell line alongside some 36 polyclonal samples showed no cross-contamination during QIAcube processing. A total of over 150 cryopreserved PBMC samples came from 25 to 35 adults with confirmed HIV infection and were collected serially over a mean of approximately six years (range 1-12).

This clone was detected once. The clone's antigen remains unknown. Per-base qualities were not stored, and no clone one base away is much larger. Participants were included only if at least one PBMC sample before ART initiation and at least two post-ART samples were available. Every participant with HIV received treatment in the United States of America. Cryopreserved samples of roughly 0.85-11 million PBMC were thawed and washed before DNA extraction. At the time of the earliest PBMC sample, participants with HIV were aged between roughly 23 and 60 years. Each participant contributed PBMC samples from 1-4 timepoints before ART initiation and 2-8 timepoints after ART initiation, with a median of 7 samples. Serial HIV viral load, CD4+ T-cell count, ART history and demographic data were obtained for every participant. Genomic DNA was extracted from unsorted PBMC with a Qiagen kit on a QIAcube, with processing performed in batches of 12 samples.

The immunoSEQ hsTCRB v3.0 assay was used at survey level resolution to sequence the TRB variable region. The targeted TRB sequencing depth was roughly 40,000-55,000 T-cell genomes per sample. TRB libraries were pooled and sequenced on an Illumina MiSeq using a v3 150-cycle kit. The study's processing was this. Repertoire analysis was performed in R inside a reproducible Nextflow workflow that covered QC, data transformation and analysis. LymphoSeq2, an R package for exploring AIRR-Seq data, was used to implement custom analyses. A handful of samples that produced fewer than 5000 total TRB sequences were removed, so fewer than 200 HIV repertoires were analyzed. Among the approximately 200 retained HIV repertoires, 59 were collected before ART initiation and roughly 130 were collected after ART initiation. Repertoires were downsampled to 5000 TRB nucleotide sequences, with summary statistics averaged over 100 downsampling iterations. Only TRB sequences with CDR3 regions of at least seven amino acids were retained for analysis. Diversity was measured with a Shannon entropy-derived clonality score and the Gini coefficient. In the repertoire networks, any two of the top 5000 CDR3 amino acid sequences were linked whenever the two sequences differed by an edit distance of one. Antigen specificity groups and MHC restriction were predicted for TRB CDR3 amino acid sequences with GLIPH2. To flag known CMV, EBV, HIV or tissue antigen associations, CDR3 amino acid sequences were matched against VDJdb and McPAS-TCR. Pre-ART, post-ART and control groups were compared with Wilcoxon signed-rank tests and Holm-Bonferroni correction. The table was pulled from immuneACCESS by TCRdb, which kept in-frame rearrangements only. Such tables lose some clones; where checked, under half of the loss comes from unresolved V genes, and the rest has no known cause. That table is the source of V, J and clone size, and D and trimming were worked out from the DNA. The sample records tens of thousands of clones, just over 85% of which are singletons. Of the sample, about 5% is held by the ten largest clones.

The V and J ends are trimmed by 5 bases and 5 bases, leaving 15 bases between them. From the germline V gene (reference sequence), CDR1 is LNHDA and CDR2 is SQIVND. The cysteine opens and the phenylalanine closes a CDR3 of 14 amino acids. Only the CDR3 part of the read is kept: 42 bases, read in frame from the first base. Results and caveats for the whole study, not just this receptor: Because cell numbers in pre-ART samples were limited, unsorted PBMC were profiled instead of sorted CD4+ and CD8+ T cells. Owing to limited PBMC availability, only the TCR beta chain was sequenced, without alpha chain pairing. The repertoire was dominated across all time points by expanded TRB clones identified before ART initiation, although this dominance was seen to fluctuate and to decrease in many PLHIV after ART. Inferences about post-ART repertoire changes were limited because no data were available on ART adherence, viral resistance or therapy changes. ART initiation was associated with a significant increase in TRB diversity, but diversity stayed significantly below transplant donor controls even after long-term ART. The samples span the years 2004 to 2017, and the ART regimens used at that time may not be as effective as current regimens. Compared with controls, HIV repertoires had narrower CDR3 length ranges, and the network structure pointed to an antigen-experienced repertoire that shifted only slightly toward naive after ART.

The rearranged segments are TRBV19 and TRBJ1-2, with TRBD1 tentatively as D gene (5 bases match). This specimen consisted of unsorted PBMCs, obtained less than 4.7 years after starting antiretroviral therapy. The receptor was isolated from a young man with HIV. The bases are TGTGCCAGTAGTTTCGGGGACCCCCTATATGGCTACACCTTC. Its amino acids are CASSFGDPLYGYTF.